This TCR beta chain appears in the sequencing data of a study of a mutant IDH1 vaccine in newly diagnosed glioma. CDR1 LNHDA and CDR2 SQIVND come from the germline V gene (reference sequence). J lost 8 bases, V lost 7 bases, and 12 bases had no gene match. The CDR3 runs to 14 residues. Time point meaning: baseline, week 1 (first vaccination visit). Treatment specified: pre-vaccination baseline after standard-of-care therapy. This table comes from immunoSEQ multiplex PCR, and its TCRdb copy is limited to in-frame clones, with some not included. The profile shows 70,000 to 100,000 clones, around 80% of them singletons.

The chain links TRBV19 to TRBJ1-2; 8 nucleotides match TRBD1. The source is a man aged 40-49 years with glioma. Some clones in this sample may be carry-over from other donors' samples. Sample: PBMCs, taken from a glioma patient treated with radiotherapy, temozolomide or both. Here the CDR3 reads CASTVSQGAVGYTF. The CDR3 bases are TGTGCCAGTACCGTTTCGCAGGGGGCCGTCGGCTACACCTTC.